This is a list of T cell receptor beta chains from one sample in a study of metastatic and nonmetastatic thyroid tumors. With MiXCR, TCRdb reprocessed the PCR reads. The table includes under 20,000 clones, roughly 15% detected once. The sequenced material came from blood. Receptors originate from a male donor with papillary thyroid cancer or a benign thyroid nodule (not recorded which). Some clones in this sample may be carry-over from other donors' samples. CDR3s include the opening cysteine and the closing phenylalanine or tryptophan. D genes are given only for firm matches. Clone size is not always given. Where it is, it says once, few, many or a class for expanded clones.

cdr3_length	clone_size	v_call	j_call	d_call	cdr3_aa	cdr3_nt
15	many	TRBV12-3/TRBV12-4	TRBJ2-1	TRBD2	CASSSSGLAGVFQFF	TGTGCCAGCAGTTCCTCTGGACTAGCGGGAGTTTTTCAGTTCTTC
15	many	TRBV20-1	TRBJ1-2	NA	CSARETGDSYYGYTF	TGCAGTGCTAGAGAGACTGGAGACAGCTACTATGGCTACACCTTC
13	many	TRBV24-1	TRBJ2-5	TRBD1	CATSGQGWETQYF	TGTGCCACCAGTGGACAGGGGTGGGAGACCCAGTACTTC
11	many	TRBV24-1	TRBJ2-1	NA	CATSNPAGQFF	TGTGCCACCAGTAACCCGGCAGGACAGTTCTTC
15	many	TRBV10-2	TRBJ2-6	NA	CASSDRVSGANVLTF	TGCGCCAGCAGTGACAGGGTATCTGGGGCCAACGTCCTGACTTTC
16	many	TRBV5-1	TRBJ1-4	NA	CASSFDNTATNEKLFF	TGCGCCAGCAGCTTCGATAACACTGCAACTAATGAAAAACTGTTTTTT
14	many	TRBV27	TRBJ2-7	TRBD2	CASSFGGRAVEQYF	TGTGCCAGCAGTTTTGGAGGGAGGGCCGTCGAGCAGTACTTC
15	many	TRBV7-8	TRBJ2-7	TRBD1	CASSLGWDRANEQYF	TGTGCCAGCAGCTTAGGTTGGGACAGGGCTAACGAGCAGTACTTC
15	medium-sized	TRBV11-2	TRBJ2-3	NA	CASSPRIPSTDTQYF	TGTGCCAGCAGCCCGCGGATCCCTAGCACAGATACGCAGTATTTT
13	many	TRBV3-1	TRBJ1-2	TRBD1	CASSQQGAYGYTF	TGTGCCAGCAGCCAACAGGGGGCCTATGGCTACACCTTC
17	many	TRBV10-3	TRBJ2-7	NA	CAISGTDLEFLSYEQYF	TGTGCCATCAGTGGGACAGACCTAGAATTTCTCTCCTACGAGCAGTACTTC
8	few	TRBV9	TRBJ2-3	NA	CASSVQGF	TGTGCCAGCAGCGTTCAAGGGTTT
14	many	TRBV20-1	TRBJ2-7	NA	CSASPDPRVHEQYF	TGCAGTGCTTCTCCGGATCCGAGGGTGCACGAGCAGTACTTC
14	many	TRBV18	TRBJ1-6	TRBD1	CASSPGQAGSPLHF	TGTGCCAGCTCACCGGGACAGGCAGGCTCACCCCTCCACTTT
15	many	TRBV28	TRBJ2-7	TRBD2	CASSQTSGRFNEQYF	TGTGCCAGCAGCCAAACTAGCGGGAGGTTCAACGAGCAGTACTTC
16	many	TRBV19	TRBJ1-4	NA	CASSIRGRVPNEKLFF	TGTGCCAGTAGTATACGAGGGCGTGTACCTAATGAAAAACTGTTTTTT
14	NA	TRBV5-1	TRBJ1-1	NA	CASSSPGENTEAFF	TGCGCCAGCAGCTCCCCAGGGGAAAACACTGAAGCTTTCTTT
15	many	TRBV5-1	TRBJ2-4	TRBD1	CASSFDRVAKNIQYF	TGCGCCAGCAGCTTCGACAGGGTAGCCAAAAACATTCAGTACTTC
16	many	TRBV24-1	TRBJ2-1	NA	CAISAPRGGNPNEQFF	TGTGCCATCAGTGCCCCCAGGGGCGGGAACCCGAATGAGCAGTTCTTC
14	many	TRBV27	TRBJ2-7	NA	CACSSGTSSRGEYF	TGTGCCTGCAGTTCCGGGACTTCATCCAGGGGGGAGTACTTC
15	many	TRBV20-1	TRBJ2-2	TRBD1	CSARTDRGLTGELFF	TGCAGTGCTAGAACGGACAGGGGGCTCACCGGGGAGCTGTTTTTT
17	NA	TRBV20-1	TRBJ2-1	NA	CSASGTVLGGDYNEQFF	TGCAGTGCTAGCGGGACAGTATTAGGCGGGGACTACAATGAGCAGTTCTTC
17	many	TRBV24-1	TRBJ2-3	TRBD2	CATSDPIIAGGGDTQYF	TGTGCCACCAGTGATCCCATTATAGCGGGAGGCGGGGATACGCAGTATTTT
15	many	TRBV11-2	TRBJ1-4	TRBD1	CASSLDRALSEKLFF	TGTGCCAGCAGCCTCGACAGGGCCCTTAGTGAAAAACTGTTTTTT
12	many	TRBV19	TRBJ2-5	NA	CASKDRKETQYF	TGTGCCAGTAAGGACAGAAAGGAGACCCAGTACTTC
14	many	TRBV2	TRBJ1-2	NA	CASSDGPGVGGYTF	TGTGCCAGCAGTGATGGGCCCGGGGTAGGGGGCTACACCTTC
14	many	TRBV11-2	TRBJ2-5	NA	CASSLGVLGETQYF	TGTGCCAGCAGCTTAGGTGTGTTGGGAGAGACCCAGTACTTC
13	NA	TRBV6-1	TRBJ2-7	NA	CAWTIRHNYEQYF	TGTGCCTGGACCATTAGACATAACTACGAGCAGTACTTC
15	medium-sized	TRBV4-3	TRBJ2-3	NA	CASSQEDRHTDTQYF	TGCGCCAGCAGCCAAGAGGACAGACACACAGATACGCAGTATTTT
15	many	TRBV7-3	TRBJ2-1	TRBD2	CASSLTSGSVGEQFF	TGTGCCAGCAGCCTAACTAGCGGGAGCGTTGGTGAGCAGTTCTTC
15	NA	TRBV11-2	TRBJ1-1	NA	CASSSGREVGTEAFF	TGTGCCAGCAGCTCGGGGAGGGAGGTGGGCACTGAAGCTTTCTTT
14	many	TRBV5-4	TRBJ2-7	TRBD1	CASSSRQGHGEQYF	TGTGCCAGCAGCTCTAGACAGGGGCATGGGGAGCAGTACTTC
12	NA	TRBV28	TRBJ2-1	NA	CASIREKGEQFF	TGTGCCAGTATAAGGGAGAAGGGGGAGCAGTTCTTC
13	many	TRBV28	TRBJ2-7	NA	CASSKGPGNEQYF	TGTGCCAGCAGCAAGGGCCCGGGGAACGAGCAGTACTTC
14	many	TRBV27	TRBJ2-5	NA	CASSFRGPQETQYF	TGTGCCAGCAGTTTTAGGGGACCCCAAGAGACCCAGTACTTC
11	NA	TRBV28	TRBJ1-1	NA	CASSLFTEAFF	TGTGCCAGCAGTTTATTCACTGAAGCTTTCTTT
13	many	TRBV28	TRBJ2-7	NA	CASSLSSSYEQYF	TGTGCCAGCAGTTTAAGTAGCTCCTACGAGCAGTACTTC
16	many	TRBV19	TRBJ1-1	TRBD1	CASHAYTGALNTEAFF	TGTGCCAGTCACGCTTATACAGGGGCTTTGAACACTGAAGCTTTCTTT